A single sample is the source of the 6 T cell receptor beta chains below, sequenced in a study of CD8+CD57+ T cells in acquired aplastic anemia. Those patients picked for sequencing had displayed CD8+CD57+ cell expansion on flow cytometry. Investigators profiled TCR beta VDJ and CDR3 from genomic DNA template. TCRdb recomputed calls from the reads with MiXCR, one row per CDR3 protein. Of under 350,000 distinct CDR3 sequences listed, 45% to 65% are singletons. The specimen was sorted CD4+, CD8+, or CD8+CD57+ T cells (not recorded which) from PBMCs. These receptors all stem from a human donor with aplastic anemia.

Only a few counts were recorded for this clonotype. The chain recombines TRBV19 with TRBJ2-2, with 9 bases matching TRBD1. V was pared by 9 bases and J by 3 bases, with 5 bases of the junction left unmatched. CDR1 and CDR2 from the germline V gene are LNHDA and SQIVND (reference sequence). The CDR3 runs to 14 residues. The CDR3, as DNA: TGTGCCAGCTCGGGACAGGGATACACCGGGGAGCTGTTTTTT. This translates into CASSGQGYTGELFF.

The chain combines TRBV5-1 with TRBJ2-7; 9 bases line up with TRBD1. CDR1 and CDR2 from the germline V gene are SGHRS and YFSETQ. This CDR3 has 14 amino acids. With V trimmed by 4 bases and J by 6 bases, 8 bases remained unmatched. CDR3 sequence reads: CASSPVTGGAEQYF. CDR3 DNA sequence: TGCGCCAGCAGCCCAGTCACAGGGGGCGCCGAGCAGTACTTC.

This clonotype has a handful of counts. For the CDR3, the DNA is TGCGCCAGCAGCTTCGAGAGCAACGTCCTGACTTTC. Translating it yields CASSFESNVLTF. V and J are TRBV5-1 and TRBJ2-6; D ambiguous. Trimming took 2 bases from V and 9 from J, leaving 6 bases between them. CDR3 length: 12 residues. The germline gives CDR1 SGHRS, CDR2 YFSETQ.

The rearrangement uses TRBV7-3 and TRBJ2-2; TRBD1 matches at 7 bases. The germline V gene has CDR1 SGHTA and CDR2 FQGTGA. Trimming at V came to 2 bases and at J to 1 base, leaving 16 bases not matched to a gene. This CDR3 region has 20 residues. The CDR3 loop is CASSLERGPWTGENTGELFF. The CDR3 coding sequence is TGTGCCAGCAGCTTAGAACGTGGGCCTTGGACAGGAGAGAACACCGGGGAGCTGTTTTTT.

This rearrangement joins TRBV6-4 to TRBJ2-5; 9 bases map to TRBD2. V was clipped by 0 bases and J by 1 base; unmatched bases: 9. CDR3 length equals 18 residues. Per the germline V gene, CDR1 is MRHNA and CDR2 is SNTAGT. The chain's CDR3 is CASSDSFLAGCSQETQYF. CDR3 DNA sequence: TGTGCCAGCAGTGACTCATTTCTAGCGGGATGTTCCCAAGAGACCCAGTACTTC.

The rearrangement links TRBV7-2 to TRBJ2-7; weak D call: TRBD1 (6 bases). The CDR3 has 16 residues. Germline values: CDR1 SGHTA, CDR2 FQGNSA. The germline V and J ends were trimmed by 7 bases and 3 bases, with 22 bases remaining between them. The CDR3 is CASNKWGPPPNYEQYF. CDR3 sequence (DNA): TGTGCCAGCAACAAGTGGGGGCCTCCTCCGAACTACGAGCAGTACTTC.